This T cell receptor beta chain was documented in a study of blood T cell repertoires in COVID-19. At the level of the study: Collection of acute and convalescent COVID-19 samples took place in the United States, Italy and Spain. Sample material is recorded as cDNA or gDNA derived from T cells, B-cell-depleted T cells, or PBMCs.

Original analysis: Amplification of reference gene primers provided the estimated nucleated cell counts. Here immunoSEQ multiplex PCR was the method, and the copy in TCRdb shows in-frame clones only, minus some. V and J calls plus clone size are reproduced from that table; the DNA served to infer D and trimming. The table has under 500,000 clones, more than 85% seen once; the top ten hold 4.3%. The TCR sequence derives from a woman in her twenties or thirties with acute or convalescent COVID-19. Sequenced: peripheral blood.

The CDR3 DNA is TGTGCCAGCAGCCATGTGACAGGGGGCCGAGAGACCCAGTACTTC. This sequence encodes CASSHVTGGRETQYF. The chain couples TRBV3-1 (or the pseudogene TRBV3-2) to TRBJ2-5, with 10 positions matching TRBD1. V lost 3 bases to trimming and J lost 4 bases; unmatched junction nucleotides: 5. CDR1 LGHDT and CDR2 YNNKEL come from the germline V gene (reference sequence). This CDR3 spans 15 amino acids.